A selection of T cell receptor beta chains follows, all from one sample in a study of early T cells in non-severe SARS-CoV-2 infection. TCRdb fed the 5' RACE reads into MiXCR, producing one record per CDR3 protein. The sample gives tens of thousands of distinct CDR3 sequences, less than 20% of which show up once; about 8.2% is in the top ten. The source was whole blood, collected at baseline. These receptors all stem from an adult who was a healthcare worker with PCR-confirmed SARS-CoV-2 infection or an uninfected control (not recorded which). The CDR3 runs from the conserved cysteine through the conserved F or W. D genes are given only for firm matches. Size tells how often a clone was seen (once, few, many) or the class of an expanded clone, and some rows leave it out.

V gene	clone size	J gene	D gene	CDR3 protein	CDR3 DNA
TRBV7-9	-	TRBJ1-1	-	CASSKTDTEAFF	TGTGCCAGCAGCAAGACAGACACTGAAGCTTTCTTT
TRBV6-1	-	TRBJ2-3	-	CASSGGEASTDTQYF	TGTGCCAGCAGTGGGGGCGAAGCTAGCACAGATACGCAGTATTTT
TRBV5-4	-	TRBJ1-1	-	CASSLAGASNTEAFF	TGTGCCAGCAGCTTGGCGGGGGCTTCGAACACTGAAGCTTTCTTT
TRBV4-3	-	TRBJ2-1	TRBD1	CASSPKPTGKNEQFF	TGCGCCAGCAGCCCGAAGCCGACAGGGAAGAATGAGCAGTTCTTC
TRBV5-1	few	TRBJ1-2	-	CASSQGLPGLGLANYGYTF	TGCGCCAGCAGCCAGGGCCTACCGGGACTGGGATTAGCTAACTATGGCTACACCTTC
TRBV6-5	-	TRBJ1-5	-	CAISPTGNNQPQHF	TGTGCCATCAGTCCAACAGGGAACAATCAGCCCCAGCATTTT
TRBV6-1	few	TRBJ2-5	TRBD2	CASSEVPGLAGVRETQYF	TGTGCCAGCAGTGAAGTTCCGGGGCTAGCGGGAGTTCGGGAGACCCAGTACTTC
TRBV6-1	-	TRBJ2-7	TRBD2	CASGLAGAYEQYF	TGTGCCAGTGGACTAGCGGGAGCCTACGAGCAGTACTTC
TRBV18	many	TRBJ1-4	-	CASSPVASATNEKLFF	TGTGCCAGCTCACCAGTGGCCAGTGCAACTAATGAAAAACTGTTTTTT
TRBV7-2	few	TRBJ2-7	TRBD2	CASSSGTSVSSEQYF	TGTGCCAGCAGCTCCGGGACTAGCGTCTCCTCCGAGCAGTACTTC
TRBV19	few	TRBJ2-5	TRBD1	CASRKQGSQETQYF	TGTGCCAGTAGGAAACAGGGGTCGCAAGAGACCCAGTACTTC
TRBV5-1	few	TRBJ1-1	-	CASSLDAGGTEAFF	TGCGCCAGCAGCTTGGACGCCGGAGGCACTGAAGCTTTCTTT
TRBV9	-	TRBJ1-1	-	CASSPETAMNTEAFF	TGTGCCAGCAGCCCAGAGACAGCCATGAACACTGAAGCTTTCTTT
TRBV25-1	-	TRBJ1-5	TRBD1	CASSESILDRGLSQPQHF	TGTGCCAGCAGTGAATCGATATTGGACAGGGGGCTTTCACAGCCCCAGCATTTT
TRBV7-9	-	TRBJ2-7	-	CASSLYQGSSYEQYF	TGTGCCAGCAGCTTATACCAGGGAAGCTCCTACGAGCAGTACTTC
TRBV7-2	few	TRBJ2-2	-	CASSLQGSRNTGELFF	TGTGCCAGCAGCTTACAGGGCAGTAGGAACACCGGGGAGCTGTTTTTT
TRBV4-1	many	TRBJ2-7	-	CASSQASQGHYEQYF	TGCGCCAGCAGCCAAGCGTCACAGGGACACTACGAGCAGTACTTC
TRBV9	-	TRBJ2-1	TRBD1	CASNQDRDNEQFF	TGTGCCAGCAACCAGGACAGGGACAATGAGCAGTTCTTC
TRBV28	once	TRBJ1-1	-	CASSPRTAEAFF	TGTGCCAGCAGTCCCAGGACAGCCGAAGCTTTCTTT
TRBV7-9	-	TRBJ1-2	-	CASSSAGVTLYGYTF	TGTGCCAGCAGCTCGGCAGGGGTTACCCTTTATGGCTACACCTTC
TRBV5-8	-	TRBJ2-5	-	CASSKDRFGHETQYF	TGTGCCAGCAGCAAAGACAGGTTTGGGCATGAGACCCAGTACTTC
TRBV6-1	few	TRBJ2-2	-	CASSTGTTGELFF	TGTGCCAGCAGCACCGGGACAACCGGGGAGCTGTTTTTT
TRBV5-4	many	TRBJ1-6	-	CASSSGVSGYNSPLHF	TGTGCCAGCAGCTCTGGGGTCTCGGGTTATAATTCACCCCTCCACTTT
TRBV2	-	TRBJ2-7	-	CASIRGEQYF	TGTGCCAGCATAAGGGGCGAGCAGTACTTC
TRBV7-6	few	TRBJ2-1	-	CASSSGTSPEQFF	TGTGCCAGCAGCTCCGGGACATCCCCTGAGCAGTTCTTC
TRBV12-3/TRBV12-4	-	TRBJ2-6	TRBD1	CASSVQGAGANVLTF	TGTGCCAGCAGTGTACAGGGGGCTGGGGCCAACGTCCTGACTTTC
TRBV19	few	TRBJ2-5	TRBD2	CASRSGGRQETQYF	TGTGCCAGCCGTAGCGGGGGGCGCCAAGAGACCCAGTACTTC
TRBV20-1	few	TRBJ2-3	-	CSAHRTEATDTQYF	TGCAGTGCTCACCGGACAGAAGCCACAGATACGCAGTATTTT
TRBV27	few	TRBJ1-6	-	CASSLSPPGRSPLHF	TGTGCCAGCAGTTTATCGCCCCCCGGGAGATCACCCCTCCACTTT
TRBV12-3/TRBV12-4	many	TRBJ2-1	-	CATSLAGMYNEQFF	TGTGCCACCTCGTTGGCAGGGATGTACAATGAGCAGTTCTTC
TRBV29-1	few	TRBJ2-3	TRBD1	CSAHRGSGTDTQYF	TGCAGCGCTCACAGGGGTTCAGGCACAGATACGCAGTATTTT
TRBV5-1	few	TRBJ1-2	-	CASSLEGKGYGYTF	TGCGCCAGCAGCTTGGAGGGTAAGGGCTATGGCTACACCTTC
TRBV30	-	TRBJ1-1	TRBD1	CAWRQGARTEAFF	TGTGCCTGGAGGCAGGGGGCGAGGACTGAAGCTTTCTTT
TRBV11-2	few	TRBJ1-1	TRBD1	CASSPFAGQGSTEAFF	TGTGCCAGCAGCCCTTTTGCCGGACAGGGTTCTACTGAAGCTTTCTTT
TRBV6-6	-	TRBJ2-1	-	CASSYSDPYNEQFF	TGTGCCAGCAGTTACTCGGACCCCTACAATGAGCAGTTCTTC
TRBV20-1	few	TRBJ2-1	TRBD1	CSAASTISGGLWNEQFF	TGCAGTGCCGCCTCAACCATTTCAGGGGGCCTTTGGAATGAGCAGTTCTTC
TRBV19	-	TRBJ2-3	TRBD1	CASSWRQGPGTQYF	TGTGCCAGTAGTTGGAGACAGGGCCCGGGTACGCAGTATTTT
TRBV30	-	TRBJ1-5	-	CAWSTLSNQPQHF	TGTGCCTGGAGTACGTTGAGCAATCAGCCCCAGCATTTT
TRBV29-1	-	TRBJ1-2	TRBD1	CSVEEDRPNDYGYTF	TGCAGCGTTGAAGAGGACAGGCCCAACGATTATGGCTACACCTTC
TRBV5-8	-	TRBJ2-4	TRBD1	CASSKTGQLAKNIQYF	TGTGCCAGCAGCAAGACGGGACAGCTAGCCAAAAACATTCAGTACTTC
TRBV5-4	-	TRBJ2-5	-	CASSPITGQKETQYF	TGTGCCAGCAGCCCCATAACCGGACAGAAAGAGACCCAGTACTTC
TRBV2	few	TRBJ2-1	TRBD1	CASSSSGTDNEQFF	TGTGCCAGCAGTTCTTCCGGGACAGACAATGAGCAGTTCTTC
TRBV4-2	-	TRBJ2-1	-	CASSPQSTAGLNEQFF	TGTGCCAGCAGCCCCCAGTCTACTGCGGGATTGAATGAGCAGTTCTTC
TRBV20-1	-	TRBJ1-1	TRBD1	CSARGQGATEAFF	TGCAGTGCTAGAGGACAGGGGGCCACTGAAGCTTTCTTT
TRBV6-1	medium-sized	TRBJ2-7	-	CASSARDGNYEQYF	TGTGCCAGCAGTGCTCGGGACGGCAACTACGAGCAGTACTTC
TRBV7-2	many	TRBJ2-2	-	CASRDTNTGELFF	TGTGCCAGCAGGGACACGAACACCGGGGAGCTGTTTTTT
TRBV5-1	few	TRBJ2-3	TRBD2	CASSLAGGARTDTQYF	TGCGCCAGCAGCTTGGCCGGGGGGGCCCGCACAGATACGCAGTATTTT
TRBV11-2	-	TRBJ1-1	-	CASSLNSGTEAFF	TGTGCCAGCAGCTTAAATAGCGGCACTGAAGCTTTCTTT
TRBV5-1	-	TRBJ2-6	-	CASSDGGANVLTF	TGCGCCAGCAGCGATGGAGGGGCCAACGTCCTGACTTTC
TRBV7-2	-	TRBJ2-5	TRBD1	CASSFDRARETQYF	TGTGCCAGCAGCTTCGACAGGGCTCGGGAGACCCAGTACTTC
TRBV2	few	TRBJ2-1	-	CASSEVNSQYNEQFF	TGTGCCAGCAGTGAAGTAAACTCCCAATACAATGAGCAGTTCTTC
TRBV6-2/TRBV6-3	few	TRBJ2-2	-	CASSYSKQGANTGELFF	TGTGCCAGCAGTTACTCGAAACAAGGAGCGAACACCGGGGAGCTGTTTTTT
TRBV7-2	many	TRBJ2-3	-	CASSLDSGGLDTQYF	TGTGCCAGCAGCTTGGACTCGGGGGGCTTGGATACGCAGTATTTT
TRBV20-1	-	TRBJ2-2	-	CSARDNSRDTGELFF	TGCAGTGCTAGAGATAATTCACGGGACACCGGGGAGCTGTTTTTT
TRBV7-2	-	TRBJ2-7	TRBD2	CASSLPRASGTYEQYF	TGTGCCAGCAGCCTGCCTCGAGCTAGCGGTACCTACGAGCAGTACTTC
TRBV10-1	-	TRBJ2-1	-	CASREGPYNEQFF	TGCGCCAGCAGGGAGGGGCCCTACAATGAGCAGTTCTTC
TRBV24-1	-	TRBJ2-2	-	CATSDLRNTGELFF	TGTGCCACCAGTGATTTACGGAACACCGGGGAGCTGTTTTTT
TRBV12-3/TRBV12-4	few	TRBJ1-1	TRBD1	CASSFGTANTEAFF	TGTGCCAGCAGTTTTGGGACAGCGAACACTGAAGCTTTCTTT